These T cell receptor beta chains were read from a single sample in a study of cytomegalovirus exposure and HLA in healthy donors. Assay used: immunoSEQ multiplex PCR; TCRdb lists only in-frame clones, some missing. The sample holds some 54,000 clones, about three quarters seen once. Material for sequencing was PBMCs. The receptors derive from a man aged 18 to 29 in good health and CMV-seronegative. The CDR3 runs from the conserved cysteine through the conserved F or W. Fields, in order: clone size, J gene, D gene, V gene, CDR3 protein, CDR3 DNA. D genes are given only for firm matches. Clone size appears in some rows only: once, few, many, or a class for an expanded clone.

clone size: few; J gene: TRBJ1-3; D gene: .; V gene: TRBV28; CDR3 protein: CASSSPPGRPGNTIYF; CDR3 DNA: TGTGCCAGCAGTTCGCCGCCAGGGAGGCCTGGAAACACCATATATTTT
clone size: .; J gene: TRBJ2-7; D gene: TRBD2; V gene: TRBV25-1; CDR3 protein: CASSVLAGGPGEQYF; CDR3 DNA: TGTGCCAGCAGTGTGCTAGCGGGAGGGCCCGGCGAGCAGTACTTC
clone size: .; J gene: TRBJ2-1; D gene: TRBD2; V gene: TRBV6-5; CDR3 protein: CASSYGTSGRNEQFF; CDR3 DNA: TGTGCCAGCAGTTACGGGACTAGCGGGAGGAATGAGCAGTTCTTC
clone size: .; J gene: TRBJ1-5; D gene: .; V gene: TRBV10-1; CDR3 protein: CASSESVRQPQHF; CDR3 DNA: TGCGCCAGCAGTGAGTCCGTGCGGCAGCCCCAGCATTTT
clone size: .; J gene: TRBJ1-3; D gene: .; V gene: TRBV4-3; CDR3 protein: CASSQDFFLRRGSSGNTIYF; CDR3 DNA: TGCGCCAGCAGCCAAGATTTTTTCCTAAGGCGGGGGTCCTCTGGAAACACCATATATTTT
clone size: .; J gene: TRBJ2-7; D gene: TRBD2; V gene: TRBV10-3; CDR3 protein: CAIAQVTSGRDEQYF; CDR3 DNA: TGTGCCATCGCCCAAGTGACTAGCGGGAGAGACGAGCAGTACTTC
clone size: .; J gene: TRBJ2-7; D gene: .; V gene: TRBV10-1; CDR3 protein: CASSFVGGWQYF; CDR3 DNA: TGCGCCAGCAGTTTCGTGGGGGGATGGCAGTACTTC
clone size: .; J gene: TRBJ1-2; D gene: .; V gene: TRBV27; CDR3 protein: CASSATPRYGYTF; CDR3 DNA: TGTGCCAGCAGTGCTACCCCTAGGTATGGCTACACCTTC
clone size: .; J gene: TRBJ2-7; D gene: .; V gene: TRBV6-5; CDR3 protein: CASGTRQGLPYEQYF; CDR3 DNA: TGTGCCAGCGGTACAAGACAGGGACTTCCCTACGAGCAGTACTTC
clone size: .; J gene: TRBJ2-5; D gene: TRBD2; V gene: TRBV5-4; CDR3 protein: CASSWGLAGWQETQYF; CDR3 DNA: TGTGCCAGCAGCTGGGGACTAGCGGGATGGCAAGAGACCCAGTACTTC
clone size: .; J gene: TRBJ2-3; D gene: .; V gene: TRBV7-2; CDR3 protein: CASSHSVTIETTSTDTQYF; CDR3 DNA: TGTGCCAGCAGCCACTCGGTGACGATAGAGACAACTAGCACAGATACGCAGTATTTT
clone size: .; J gene: TRBJ2-3; D gene: TRBD2; V gene: TRBV7-7; CDR3 protein: CASSLGSGGGADTQYF; CDR3 DNA: TGTGCCAGCAGCCTCGGGAGCGGGGGAGGGGCAGATACGCAGTATTTT
clone size: .; J gene: TRBJ2-7; D gene: TRBD2; V gene: TRBV9; CDR3 protein: CASSIGTTYEQYF; CDR3 DNA: TGTGCCAGCAGCATAGGGACTACCTACGAGCAGTACTTC
clone size: .; J gene: TRBJ2-6; D gene: .; V gene: TRBV10-3; CDR3 protein: CAISKQGDGANVLTF; CDR3 DNA: TGTGCCATCAGTAAACAGGGCGACGGGGCCAACGTCCTGACTTTC
clone size: .; J gene: TRBJ2-7; D gene: .; V gene: TRBV25-1; CDR3 protein: CASRTSTGYEQYF; CDR3 DNA: TGTGCCAGCAGAACTAGTACGGGCTACGAGCAGTACTTC
clone size: .; J gene: TRBJ2-5; D gene: TRBD2; V gene: TRBV20-1; CDR3 protein: CTGGPGETQYF; CDR3 DNA: TGCACGGGAGGGCCTGGGGAGACCCAGTACTTC
clone size: .; J gene: TRBJ1-1; D gene: .; V gene: TRBV4-2; CDR3 protein: CASSQDLRIEAFF; CDR3 DNA: TGTGCCAGCAGCCAAGATTTGCGGATTGAAGCTTTCTTT
clone size: .; J gene: TRBJ2-7; D gene: TRBD2; V gene: TRBV27; CDR3 protein: CASRLGLAGIYEQYF; CDR3 DNA: TGTGCCAGCAGGCTCGGACTAGCGGGTATTTACGAGCAGTACTTC
clone size: .; J gene: TRBJ2-3; D gene: TRBD2; V gene: TRBV9; CDR3 protein: CASSSPRRGLASGTTDTQYF; CDR3 DNA: TGTGCCAGCAGCTCACCCCGTAGGGGACTAGCGTCGGGGACCACAGATACGCAGTATTTT
clone size: .; J gene: TRBJ2-3; D gene: TRBD2; V gene: TRBV6-5; CDR3 protein: CASSYRLAGGDTQYF; CDR3 DNA: TGTGCCAGCAGTTACCGACTAGCGGGGGGCGATACGCAGTATTTT
clone size: .; J gene: TRBJ2-7; D gene: .; V gene: TRBV29-1; CDR3 protein: CSVGLPPRYEQYF; CDR3 DNA: TGCAGCGTTGGGCTGCCTCCTCGATACGAGCAGTACTTC
clone size: .; J gene: TRBJ2-5; D gene: .; V gene: TRBV5-4; CDR3 protein: CASSSRQAQETQYF; CDR3 DNA: TGTGCCAGCAGCTCAAGACAGGCCCAAGAGACCCAGTACTTC
clone size: once; J gene: TRBJ2-1; D gene: TRBD1; V gene: TRBV29-1; CDR3 protein: CSAYPNRGSNKGNEQFF; CDR3 DNA: TGCAGCGCCTACCCCAACAGGGGGTCGAACAAGGGCAATGAGCAGTTCTTC
clone size: .; J gene: TRBJ1-4; D gene: .; V gene: TRBV11-2; CDR3 protein: CASSLTPATNEKLFF; CDR3 DNA: TGTGCCAGCAGCTTGACACCTGCAACTAATGAAAAACTGTTTTTT
clone size: .; J gene: TRBJ1-4; D gene: .; V gene: TRBV10-3; CDR3 protein: CAISEAGATNEKLFF; CDR3 DNA: TGTGCCATCAGTGAAGCGGGCGCAACTAATGAAAAACTGTTTTTT
clone size: .; J gene: TRBJ2-7; D gene: .; V gene: TRBV10-3; CDR3 protein: CAISDYYEQYF; CDR3 DNA: TGTGCCATCAGTGACTACTACGAGCAGTACTTC
clone size: .; J gene: TRBJ1-2; D gene: .; V gene: TRBV29-1; CDR3 protein: CSVPSGGGGGYTF; CDR3 DNA: TGCAGCGTGCCCTCGGGGGGAGGAGGTGGCTACACCTTC
clone size: few; J gene: TRBJ2-5; D gene: .; V gene: TRBV2; CDR3 protein: CASSGGQLETQYF; CDR3 DNA: TGTGCCAGCAGTGGCGGGCAGCTCGAGACCCAGTACTTC
clone size: .; J gene: TRBJ2-1; D gene: .; V gene: TRBV29-1; CDR3 protein: CSVEDGEFSAVNEQFF; CDR3 DNA: TGCAGCGTTGAAGATGGGGAATTTAGCGCAGTCAATGAGCAGTTCTTC
clone size: .; J gene: TRBJ1-1; D gene: TRBD1; V gene: TRBV7-3; CDR3 protein: CASSFGAGGANSEAFF; CDR3 DNA: TGTGCCAGCAGCTTCGGGGCAGGGGGCGCCAATAGTGAAGCTTTCTTT
clone size: .; J gene: TRBJ2-7; D gene: TRBD2; V gene: TRBV4-3; CDR3 protein: CASSQDSAGVYEQYF; CDR3 DNA: TGCGCCAGCAGTCAAGATTCCGCGGGAGTTTACGAGCAGTACTTC
clone size: .; J gene: TRBJ1-6; D gene: TRBD1; V gene: TRBV28; CDR3 protein: CASSPRQGISIPLHF; CDR3 DNA: TGTGCCAGCAGTCCTCGACAGGGGATAAGTATACCCCTCCACTTT
clone size: .; J gene: TRBJ1-2; D gene: .; V gene: TRBV6-1; CDR3 protein: CASSQRGGAAYGYTF; CDR3 DNA: TGTGCCAGCAGCCAGAGGGGGGGGGCGGCCTATGGCTACACCTTC
clone size: .; J gene: TRBJ2-7; D gene: TRBD1; V gene: TRBV2; CDR3 protein: CASSDRDRGWYEQYF; CDR3 DNA: TGTGCCAGCAGTGATCGAGACAGGGGGTGGTACGAGCAGTACTTC
clone size: few; J gene: TRBJ2-7; D gene: TRBD2; V gene: TRBV7-2; CDR3 protein: CASSSPGLAVYEQYF; CDR3 DNA: TGTGCCAGCAGTTCACCGGGACTAGCGGTTTACGAGCAGTACTTC
clone size: once; J gene: TRBJ1-1; D gene: .; V gene: TRBV5-1; CDR3 protein: CASNSWGDTEAFF; CDR3 DNA: TGCGCCAGCAACTCCTGGGGGGACACTGAAGCTTTCTTT
clone size: few; J gene: TRBJ2-6; D gene: .; V gene: TRBV7-9; CDR3 protein: CASSLDRKSLSGANVLTF; CDR3 DNA: TGTGCCAGCAGCCTTGACAGAAAGTCTCTCTCTGGGGCCAACGTCCTGACTTTC
clone size: .; J gene: TRBJ2-7; D gene: TRBD1; V gene: TRBV28; CDR3 protein: CASSIQGYEQYF; CDR3 DNA: TGTGCCAGCAGCATACAGGGGTACGAGCAGTACTTC
clone size: .; J gene: TRBJ2-3; D gene: TRBD2; V gene: TRBV7-6; CDR3 protein: CASSLGSSGATDTQYF; CDR3 DNA: TGTGCCAGCAGCTTAGGTTCTAGCGGAGCCACAGATACGCAGTATTTT
clone size: .; J gene: TRBJ2-3; D gene: TRBD2; V gene: TRBV4-3; CDR3 protein: CATRAGATDTQYF; CDR3 DNA: TGCGCCACCCGGGCGGGAGCCACAGATACGCAGTATTTT
clone size: .; J gene: TRBJ2-6; D gene: .; V gene: TRBV28; CDR3 protein: CASSLAHGDVLTF; CDR3 DNA: TGTGCCAGCAGTTTAGCCCACGGAGACGTCCTGACTTTC
clone size: .; J gene: TRBJ2-7; D gene: .; V gene: TRBV28; CDR3 protein: CASSYGGVLNYEQYF; CDR3 DNA: TGTGCCAGCAGTTACGGCGGGGTGCTTAACTACGAGCAGTACTTC
clone size: .; J gene: TRBJ1-5; D gene: .; V gene: TRBV7-2; CDR3 protein: CASSLVRQSNQPQHF; CDR3 DNA: TGTGCCAGCAGCTTAGTGCGACAGAGCAATCAGCCCCAGCATTTT
clone size: .; J gene: TRBJ1-5; D gene: TRBD1; V gene: TRBV27; CDR3 protein: CASSFSRGHQPQHF; CDR3 DNA: TGTGCCAGCAGTTTTAGCAGGGGGCATCAGCCCCAGCATTTT
clone size: few; J gene: TRBJ2-7; D gene: TRBD2; V gene: TRBV5-6; CDR3 protein: CASSLGGGNEQYF; CDR3 DNA: TGTGCCAGCAGCTTGGGGGGAGGGAACGAGCAGTACTTC
clone size: .; J gene: TRBJ2-3; D gene: .; V gene: TRBV15; CDR3 protein: CATSIENRGTDTQYF; CDR3 DNA: TGTGCCACCAGCATAGAAAATCGCGGCACAGATACGCAGTATTTT
clone size: .; J gene: TRBJ2-7; D gene: .; V gene: TRBV29-1; CDR3 protein: CSVVLAPFGEQYF; CDR3 DNA: TGCAGCGTTGTCCTAGCCCCCTTTGGCGAGCAGTACTTC